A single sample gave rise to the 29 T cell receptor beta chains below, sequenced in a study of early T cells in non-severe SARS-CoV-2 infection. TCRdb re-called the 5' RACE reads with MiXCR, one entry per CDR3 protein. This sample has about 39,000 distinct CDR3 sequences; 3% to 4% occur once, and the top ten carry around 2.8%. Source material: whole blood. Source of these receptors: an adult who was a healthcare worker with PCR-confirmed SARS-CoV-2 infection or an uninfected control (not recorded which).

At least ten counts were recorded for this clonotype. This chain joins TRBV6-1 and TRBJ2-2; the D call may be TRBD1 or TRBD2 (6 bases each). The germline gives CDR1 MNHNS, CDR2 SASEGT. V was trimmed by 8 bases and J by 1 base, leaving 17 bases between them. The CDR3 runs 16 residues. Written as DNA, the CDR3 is TGTGCCAGCTCGGGTAGAGGGGGAGGGAACACCGGGGAGCTGTTTTTT. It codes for CASSGRGGGNTGELFF.

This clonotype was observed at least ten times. The CDR3 protein is CACERTDTQYF. The CDR3 DNA reads as TGTGCCTGCGAGCGGACAGATACGCAGTATTTT. J is TRBJ2-3 and V is TRBV30; perhaps TRBD2 as D (5 bases). Germline V CDR1 and CDR2: GTSNPN, SVGIG (reference sequence). Trimming stripped 6 bases from V and 3 bases from J, with 7 bases between. This CDR3 has 11 residues.

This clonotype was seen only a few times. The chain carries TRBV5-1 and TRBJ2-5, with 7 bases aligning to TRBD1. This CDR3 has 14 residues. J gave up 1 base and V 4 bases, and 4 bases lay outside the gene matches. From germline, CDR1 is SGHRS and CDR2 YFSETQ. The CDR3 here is CASSTGTAQETQYF. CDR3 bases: TGCGCCAGCAGCACTGGGACAGCCCAAGAGACCCAGTACTTC.

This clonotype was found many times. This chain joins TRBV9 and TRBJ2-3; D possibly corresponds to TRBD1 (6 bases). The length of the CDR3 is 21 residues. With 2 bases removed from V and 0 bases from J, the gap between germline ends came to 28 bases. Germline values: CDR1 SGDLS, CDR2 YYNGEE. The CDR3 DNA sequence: TGTGCCAGCAGCGTTCGTGGACCTCCGGGACAATCGGCCTCTAGCACAGATACGCAGTATTTT. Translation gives CASSVRGPPGQSASSTDTQYF.

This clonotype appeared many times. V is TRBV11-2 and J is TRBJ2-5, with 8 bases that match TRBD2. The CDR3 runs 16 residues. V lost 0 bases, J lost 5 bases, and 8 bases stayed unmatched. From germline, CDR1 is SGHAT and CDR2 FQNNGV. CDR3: CASSLEAGLVTETQYF. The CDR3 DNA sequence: TGTGCCAGCAGCTTAGAAGCGGGACTAGTAACGGAGACCCAGTACTTC. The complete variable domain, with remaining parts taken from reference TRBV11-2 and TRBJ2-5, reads EAGVAQSPRYKIIEKRQSVAFWCNPISGHATLYWYQQILGQGPKLLIQFQNNGVVDDSQLPKDRFSAERLKGVDSTLKIQPAKLEDSAVYLCASSLEAGLVTETQYFGPGTRLLVL.

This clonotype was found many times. The CDR3 is CSVVQGAAGYTF. CDR3 sequence (DNA): TGCAGTGTAGTGCAGGGGGCGGCCGGCTACACCTTC. V usage is TRBV20-1 and J usage is TRBJ1-2; 8 nucleotides match TRBD1. CDR1 is DFQATT and CDR2 is SNEGSKA in the germline V gene (reference sequence). The length of the CDR3 is 12 residues. V was pared by 7 bases and J by 8 bases, with 9 bases of the junction left unmatched.

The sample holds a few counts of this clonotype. The CDR3 nucleotides read TGTGCCAGCAGCCAGACAGGGCGTCGGGAGACCCAGTACTTC. It encodes CASSQTGRRETQYF. V gene TRBV7-3 combines with J gene TRBJ2-5, with 7 bases that match TRBD1. Germline loops: CDR1 SGHTA, CDR2 FQGTGA. Germline trimming cut 5 bases from V and 5 bases from J; bases unmatched to any gene: 8. CDR3 length: 14 amino acids.

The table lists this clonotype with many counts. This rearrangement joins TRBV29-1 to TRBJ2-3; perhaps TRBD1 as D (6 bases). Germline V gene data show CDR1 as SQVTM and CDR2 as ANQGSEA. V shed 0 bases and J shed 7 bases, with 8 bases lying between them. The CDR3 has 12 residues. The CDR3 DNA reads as TGCAGCGTTGAAGACAGGGGCCATACGCAGTATTTT. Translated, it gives CSVEDRGHTQYF.

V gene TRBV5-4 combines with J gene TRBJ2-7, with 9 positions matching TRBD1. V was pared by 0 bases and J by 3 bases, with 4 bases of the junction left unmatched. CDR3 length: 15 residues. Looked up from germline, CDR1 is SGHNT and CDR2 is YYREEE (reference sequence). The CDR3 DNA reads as TGTGCCAGCAGCTTGGGCGGACAGGGGTTCTACGAGCAGTACTTC. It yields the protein CASSLGGQGFYEQYF.

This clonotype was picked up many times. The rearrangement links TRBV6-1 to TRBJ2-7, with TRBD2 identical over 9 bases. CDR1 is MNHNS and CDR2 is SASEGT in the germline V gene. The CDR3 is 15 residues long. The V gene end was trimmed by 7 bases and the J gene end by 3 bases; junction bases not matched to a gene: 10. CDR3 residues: CASTISSGTFYEQYF. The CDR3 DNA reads TGTGCCAGCACCATCTCTAGCGGGACATTCTACGAGCAGTACTTC.

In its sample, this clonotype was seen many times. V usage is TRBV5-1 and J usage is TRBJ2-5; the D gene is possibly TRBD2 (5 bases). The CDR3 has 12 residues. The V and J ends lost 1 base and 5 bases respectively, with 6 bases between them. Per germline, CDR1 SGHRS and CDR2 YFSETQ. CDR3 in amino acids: CASSLTGETQYF. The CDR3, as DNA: TGCGCCAGCAGCTTGACGGGGGAGACCCAGTACTTC.

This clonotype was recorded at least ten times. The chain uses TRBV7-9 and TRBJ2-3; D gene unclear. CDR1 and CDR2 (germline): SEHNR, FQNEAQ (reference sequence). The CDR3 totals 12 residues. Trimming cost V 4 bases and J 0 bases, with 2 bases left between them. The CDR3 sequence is CASSSSTDTQYF. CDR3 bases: TGTGCCAGCAGCTCTAGCACAGATACGCAGTATTTT.

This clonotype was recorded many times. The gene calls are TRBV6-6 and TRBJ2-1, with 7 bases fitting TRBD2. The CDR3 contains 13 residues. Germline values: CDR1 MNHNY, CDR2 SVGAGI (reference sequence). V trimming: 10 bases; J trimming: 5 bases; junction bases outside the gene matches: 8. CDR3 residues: CATRGGTDNEQFF. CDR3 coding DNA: TGTGCCACCCGCGGGGGAACGGACAATGAGCAGTTCTTC.

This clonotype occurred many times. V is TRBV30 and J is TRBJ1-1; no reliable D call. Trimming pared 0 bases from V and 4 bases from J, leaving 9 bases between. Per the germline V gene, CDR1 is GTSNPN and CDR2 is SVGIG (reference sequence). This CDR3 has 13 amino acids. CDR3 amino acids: CAWSVGISTEAFF. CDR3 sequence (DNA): TGTGCCTGGAGTGTCGGCATAAGCACTGAAGCTTTCTTT. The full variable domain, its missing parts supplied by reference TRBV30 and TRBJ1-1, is SQTIHQWPATLVQPVGSPLSLECTVEGTSNPNLYWYRQAAGRGLQLLFYSVGIGQISSEVPQNLSASRPQDRQFILSSKKLLLSDSGFYLCAWSVGISTEAFFGQGTRLTVV.

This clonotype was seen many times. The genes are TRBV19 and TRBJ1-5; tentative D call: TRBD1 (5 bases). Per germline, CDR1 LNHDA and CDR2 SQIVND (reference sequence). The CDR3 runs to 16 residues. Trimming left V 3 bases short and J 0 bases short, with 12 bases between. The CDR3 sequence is CASSIGAASSNQPQHF. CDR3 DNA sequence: TGTGCCAGTAGTATCGGGGCGGCCTCTAGCAATCAGCCCCAGCATTTT.

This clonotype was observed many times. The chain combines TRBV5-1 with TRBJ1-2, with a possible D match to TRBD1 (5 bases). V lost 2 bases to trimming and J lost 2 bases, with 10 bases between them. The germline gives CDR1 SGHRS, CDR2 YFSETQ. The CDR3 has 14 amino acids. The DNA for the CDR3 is TGCGCCAGCAGCTTTACAACAGGCAACTATGGCTACACCTTC. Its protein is CASSFTTGNYGYTF.

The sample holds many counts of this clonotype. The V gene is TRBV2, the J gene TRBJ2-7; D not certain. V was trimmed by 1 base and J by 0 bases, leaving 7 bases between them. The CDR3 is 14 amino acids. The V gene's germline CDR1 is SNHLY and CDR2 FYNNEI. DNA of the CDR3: TGTGCCAGCAGTGAAGGAATTAACTCCTACGAGCAGTACTTC. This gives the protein CASSEGINSYEQYF.

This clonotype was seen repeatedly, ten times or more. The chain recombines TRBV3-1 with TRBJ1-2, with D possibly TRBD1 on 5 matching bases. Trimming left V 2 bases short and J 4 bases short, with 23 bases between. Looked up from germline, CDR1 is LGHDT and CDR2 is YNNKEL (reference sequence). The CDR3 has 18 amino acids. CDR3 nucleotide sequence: TGTGCCAGCAGCCAACCCCACACCAGGCAGGGAAGAGGCTATGGCTACACCTTC. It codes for CASSQPHTRQGRGYGYTF. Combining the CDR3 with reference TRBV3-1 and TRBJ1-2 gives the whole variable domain DTAVSQTPKYLVTQMGNDKSIKCEQNLGHDTMYWYKQDSKKFLKIMFSYNNKELIINETVPNRFSPKSPDKAHLNLHINSLELGDSAVYFCASSQPHTRQGRGYGYTFGSGTRLTVV.

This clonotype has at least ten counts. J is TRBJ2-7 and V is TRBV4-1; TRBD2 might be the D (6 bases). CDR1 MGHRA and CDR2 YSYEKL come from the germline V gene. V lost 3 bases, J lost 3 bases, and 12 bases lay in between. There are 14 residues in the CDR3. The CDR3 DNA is TGCGCCAGCAGCCATTCACCGGGACTCTACGAGCAGTACTTC. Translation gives CASSHSPGLYEQYF.

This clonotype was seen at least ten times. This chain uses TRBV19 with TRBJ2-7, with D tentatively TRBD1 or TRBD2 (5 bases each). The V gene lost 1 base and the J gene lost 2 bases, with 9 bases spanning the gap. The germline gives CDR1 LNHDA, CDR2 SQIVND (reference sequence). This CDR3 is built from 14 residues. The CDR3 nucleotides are TGTGCCAGTAGTATAGGAGGGACCCCCTACGAGCAGTACTTC. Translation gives CASSIGGTPYEQYF.

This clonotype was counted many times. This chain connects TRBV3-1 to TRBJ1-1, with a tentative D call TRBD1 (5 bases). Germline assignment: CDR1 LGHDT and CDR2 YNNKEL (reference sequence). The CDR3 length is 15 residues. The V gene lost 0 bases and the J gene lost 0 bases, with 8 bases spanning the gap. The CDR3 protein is CASSQEGHMNTEAFF. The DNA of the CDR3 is TGTGCCAGCAGCCAAGAAGGACACATGAACACTGAAGCTTTCTTT.

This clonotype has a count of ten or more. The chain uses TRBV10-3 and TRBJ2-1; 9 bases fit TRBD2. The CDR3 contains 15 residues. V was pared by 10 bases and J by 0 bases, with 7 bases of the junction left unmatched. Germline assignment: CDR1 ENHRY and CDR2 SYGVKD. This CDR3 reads CATRPSGTSYNEQFF. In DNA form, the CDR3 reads TGTGCCACCCGGCCTAGCGGGACCTCCTACAATGAGCAGTTCTTC.

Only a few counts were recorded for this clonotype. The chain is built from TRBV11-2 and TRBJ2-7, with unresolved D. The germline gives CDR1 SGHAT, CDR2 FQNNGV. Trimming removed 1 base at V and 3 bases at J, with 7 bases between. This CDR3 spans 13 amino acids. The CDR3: CASSLGVSYEQYF. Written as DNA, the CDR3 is TGTGCCAGCAGCTTAGGGGTGAGCTACGAGCAGTACTTC. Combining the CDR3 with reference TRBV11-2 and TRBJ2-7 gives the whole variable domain EAGVAQSPRYKIIEKRQSVAFWCNPISGHATLYWYQQILGQGPKLLIQFQNNGVVDDSQLPKDRFSAERLKGVDSTLKIQPAKLEDSAVYLCASSLGVSYEQYFGPGTRLTVT.

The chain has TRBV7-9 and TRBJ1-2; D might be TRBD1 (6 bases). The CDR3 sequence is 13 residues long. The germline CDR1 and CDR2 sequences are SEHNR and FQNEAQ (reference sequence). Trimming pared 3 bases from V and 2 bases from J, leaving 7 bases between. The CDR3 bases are TGTGCCAGCAGCTTGGGACAAAACTATGGCTACACCTTC. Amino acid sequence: CASSLGQNYGYTF.

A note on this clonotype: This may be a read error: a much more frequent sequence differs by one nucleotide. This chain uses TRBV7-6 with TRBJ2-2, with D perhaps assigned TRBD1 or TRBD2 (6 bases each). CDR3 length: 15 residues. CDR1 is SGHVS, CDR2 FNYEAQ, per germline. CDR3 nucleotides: TGTGTCAGCAGCTTCGGGGGCTTGAGCACCGGGGAGCTGTTTTTT. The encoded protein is CVSSFGGLSTGELFF.

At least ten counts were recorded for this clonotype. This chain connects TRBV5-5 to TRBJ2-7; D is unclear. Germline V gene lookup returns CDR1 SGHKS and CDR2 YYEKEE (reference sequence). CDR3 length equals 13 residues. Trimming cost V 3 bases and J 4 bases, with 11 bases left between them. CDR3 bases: TGTGCCAGCAGCTCGTACAGTGATTACGAGCAGTACTTC. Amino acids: CASSSYSDYEQYF. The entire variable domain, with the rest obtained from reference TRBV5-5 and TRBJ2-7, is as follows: DAGVTQSPTHLIKTRGQQVTLRCSPISGHKSVSWYQQVLGQGPQFIFQYYEKEERGRGNFPDRFSARQFPNYSSELNVNALLLGDSALYLCASSSYSDYEQYFGPGTRLTVT.

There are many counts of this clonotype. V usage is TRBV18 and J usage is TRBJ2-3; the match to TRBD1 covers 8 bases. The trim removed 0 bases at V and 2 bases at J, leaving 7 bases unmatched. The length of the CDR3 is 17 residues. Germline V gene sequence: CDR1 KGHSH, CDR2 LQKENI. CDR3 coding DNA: TGTGCCAGCTCACCACCCCCAGGGGACAGGCTCACAGATACGCAGTATTTT. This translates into CASSPPPGDRLTDTQYF.

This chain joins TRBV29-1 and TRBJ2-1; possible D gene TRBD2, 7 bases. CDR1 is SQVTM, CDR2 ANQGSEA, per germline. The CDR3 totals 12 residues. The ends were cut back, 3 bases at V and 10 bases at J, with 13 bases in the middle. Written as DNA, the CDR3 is TGCAGCGTTGAGTGGGGGGGCATGGAGCAGTTCTTC. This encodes CSVEWGGMEQFF.

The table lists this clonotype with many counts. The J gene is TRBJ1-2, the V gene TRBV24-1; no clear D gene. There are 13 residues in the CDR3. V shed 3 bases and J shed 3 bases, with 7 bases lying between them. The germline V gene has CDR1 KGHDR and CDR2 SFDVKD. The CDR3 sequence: CATSDGLHYGYTF. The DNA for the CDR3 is TGTGCCACCAGTGATGGCCTACACTATGGCTACACCTTC.